The TCR beta chain under discussion was sequenced for a study of shared clonotypes between healthy human individuals. Study-wide context: A couple of women and three men aged 18 to 49 made up the donors.

Authors' analysis steps: Filtering differed, since immunoSEQ gave only junction sequences and no quality scores. Sequencing used immunoSEQ multiplex PCR; TCRdb keeps in-frame clones, though not all of them. From that table come the V and J calls and clone size; the DNA was used to work out D and trimming. The sample lists about 2 million clones; over 85% were seen once. Regarding the study as a whole: Among non-shared clonotypes, generation probabilities were lower than among those shared by all four donors.

The CDR3 contains 16 residues. V lost 0 bases, J lost 4 bases, and 14 bases lay in between. Germline V gene sequence: CDR1 SGHDT, CDR2 YYEEEE. Of note for this clone: Its cognate antigen is unknown.

The naive CD8 subset, CD45RO-negative cells positively selected for CCR7, excluded terminally differentiated effector memory CD45RA+ cells. The chain links TRBV5-6 to TRBJ2-1, with D possibly being TRBD1 or TRBD2 (6 bases each). The sequence was collected from a man between 18 and 35 years old in good health. Sequencing used naive CD8+ T cells sorted from blood. In nucleotides, the CDR3 is TGTGCCAGCAGCTTGGTTTCATCGGGGGCGTACAATGAGCAGTTCTTC. This sequence encodes CASSLVSSGAYNEQFF.